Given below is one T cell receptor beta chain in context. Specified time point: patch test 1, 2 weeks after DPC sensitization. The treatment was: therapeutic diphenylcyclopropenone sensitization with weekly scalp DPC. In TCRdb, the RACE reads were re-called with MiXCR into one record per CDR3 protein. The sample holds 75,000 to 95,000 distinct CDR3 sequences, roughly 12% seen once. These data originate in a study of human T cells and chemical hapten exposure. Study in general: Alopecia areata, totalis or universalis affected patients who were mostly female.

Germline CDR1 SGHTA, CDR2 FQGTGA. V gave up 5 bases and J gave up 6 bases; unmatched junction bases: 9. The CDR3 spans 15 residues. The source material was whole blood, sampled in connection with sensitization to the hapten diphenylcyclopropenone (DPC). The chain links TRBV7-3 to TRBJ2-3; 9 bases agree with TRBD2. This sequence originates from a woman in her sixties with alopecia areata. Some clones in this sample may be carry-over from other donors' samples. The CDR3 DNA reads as TGTGCCAGCAGCCATAGCGGGGGTCGGCTCGATACGCAGTATTTT. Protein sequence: CASSHSGGRLDTQYF.